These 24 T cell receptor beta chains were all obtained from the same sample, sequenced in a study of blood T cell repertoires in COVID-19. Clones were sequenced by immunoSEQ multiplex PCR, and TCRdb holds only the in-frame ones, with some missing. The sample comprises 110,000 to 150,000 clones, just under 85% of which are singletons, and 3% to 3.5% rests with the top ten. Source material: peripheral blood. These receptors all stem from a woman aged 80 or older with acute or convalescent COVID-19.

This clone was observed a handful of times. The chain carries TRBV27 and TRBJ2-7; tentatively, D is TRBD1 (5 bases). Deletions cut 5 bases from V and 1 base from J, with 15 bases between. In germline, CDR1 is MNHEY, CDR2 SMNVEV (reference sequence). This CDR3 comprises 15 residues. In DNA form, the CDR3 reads TGTGCCAGCAGTCGCTCTAGGGGCTGGTCCTACGAGCAGTACTTC. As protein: CASSRSRGWSYEQYF.

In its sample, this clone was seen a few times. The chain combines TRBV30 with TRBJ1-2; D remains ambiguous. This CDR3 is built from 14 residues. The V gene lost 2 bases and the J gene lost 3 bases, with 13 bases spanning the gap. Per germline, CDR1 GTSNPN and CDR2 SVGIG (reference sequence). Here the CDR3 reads CAWSTPRPDYGYTF. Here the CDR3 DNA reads TGTGCCTGGAGTACCCCTAGACCGGACTATGGCTACACCTTC. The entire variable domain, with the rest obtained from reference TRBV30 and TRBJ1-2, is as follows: SQTIHQWPATLVQPVGSPLSLECTVEGTSNPNLYWYRQAAGRGLQLLFYSVGIGQISSEVPQNLSASRPQDRQFILSSKKLLLSDSGFYLCAWSTPRPDYGYTFGSGTRLTVV.

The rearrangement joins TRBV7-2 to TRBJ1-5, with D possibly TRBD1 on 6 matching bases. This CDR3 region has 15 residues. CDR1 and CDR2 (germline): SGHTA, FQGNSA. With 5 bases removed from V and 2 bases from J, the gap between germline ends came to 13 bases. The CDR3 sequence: CASSAPDRGNQPQHF. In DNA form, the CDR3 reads TGTGCCAGCAGCGCTCCGGACAGAGGCAATCAGCCCCAGCATTTT.

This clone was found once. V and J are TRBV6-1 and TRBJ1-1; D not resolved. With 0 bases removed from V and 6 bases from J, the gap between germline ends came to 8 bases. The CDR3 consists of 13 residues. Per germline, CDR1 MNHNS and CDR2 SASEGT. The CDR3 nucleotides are TGTGCCAGCAGTGAAGCGAGGGAAGCTGAAGCTTTCTTT. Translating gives CASSEAREAEAFF.

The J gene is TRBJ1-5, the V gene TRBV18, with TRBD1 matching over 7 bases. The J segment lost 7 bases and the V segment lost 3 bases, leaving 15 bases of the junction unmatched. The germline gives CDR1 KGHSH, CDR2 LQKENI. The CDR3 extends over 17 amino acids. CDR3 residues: CASSPPGQNLGGQPQHF. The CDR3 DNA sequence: TGTGCCAGCTCACCGCCGGGACAGAACCTTGGGGGGCAGCCCCAGCATTTT.

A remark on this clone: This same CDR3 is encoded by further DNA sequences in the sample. The DNA of the CDR3 is TGTGCCATCAGTGACAGCTACGAGCAGTACTTC. Encoded protein: CAISDSYEQYF. This rearrangement joins TRBV10-3 to TRBJ2-7; D uncertain. The V end was cut by 3 bases, the J end by 3 bases, with 3 bases between. The germline gives CDR1 ENHRY, CDR2 SYGVKD. CDR3 length: 11 amino acids.

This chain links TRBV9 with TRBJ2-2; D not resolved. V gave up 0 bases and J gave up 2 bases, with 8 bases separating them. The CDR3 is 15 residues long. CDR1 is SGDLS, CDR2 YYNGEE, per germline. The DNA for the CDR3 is TGTGCCAGCAGCGTAGACGAGAGAAACACCGGGGAGCTGTTTTTT. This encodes CASSVDERNTGELFF.

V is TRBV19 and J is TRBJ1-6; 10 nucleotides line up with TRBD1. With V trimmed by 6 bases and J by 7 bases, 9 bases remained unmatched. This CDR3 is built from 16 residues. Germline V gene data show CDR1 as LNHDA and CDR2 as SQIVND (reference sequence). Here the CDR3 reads CASRRGTGAVNSPLHF. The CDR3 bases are TGTGCCAGTAGAAGAGGGACAGGGGCGGTGAATTCACCCCTCCACTTT.

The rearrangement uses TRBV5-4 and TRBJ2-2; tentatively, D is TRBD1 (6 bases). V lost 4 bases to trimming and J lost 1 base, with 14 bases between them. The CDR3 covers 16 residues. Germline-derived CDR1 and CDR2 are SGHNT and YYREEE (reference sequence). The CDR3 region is CASSPPGDLNTGELFF. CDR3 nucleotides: TGTGCCAGCAGCCCGCCAGGGGACCTGAACACCGGGGAGCTGTTTTTT. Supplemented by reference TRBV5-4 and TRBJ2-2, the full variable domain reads ETGVTQSPTHLIKTRGQQVTLRCSSQSGHNTVSWYQQALGQGPQFIFQYYREEENGRGNFPPRFSGLQFPNYSSELNVNALELDDSALYLCASSPPGDLNTGELFFGEGSRLTVL.

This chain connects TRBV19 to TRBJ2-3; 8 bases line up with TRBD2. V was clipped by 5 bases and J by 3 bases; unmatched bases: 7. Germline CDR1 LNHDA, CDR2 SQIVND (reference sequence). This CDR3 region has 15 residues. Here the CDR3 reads CASSPGLASTDTQYF. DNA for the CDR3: TGTGCCAGTAGTCCCGGACTAGCCTCGACAGATACGCAGTATTTT.

The chain's CDR3 is CASSLHGGAKSSTDTQYF. The CDR3 coding sequence is TGTGCCAGCAGTCTCCACGGGGGGGCCAAAAGTAGCACAGATACGCAGTATTTT. The chain employs TRBV3-1 (or the pseudogene TRBV3-2) and TRBJ2-3; 8 bases align to TRBD2. Germline V gene lookup returns CDR1 LGHDT and CDR2 YNNKEL (reference sequence). V shed 6 bases, J shed 0 bases, and the junction held 14 bases outside the gene matches. The CDR3 has 18 residues.

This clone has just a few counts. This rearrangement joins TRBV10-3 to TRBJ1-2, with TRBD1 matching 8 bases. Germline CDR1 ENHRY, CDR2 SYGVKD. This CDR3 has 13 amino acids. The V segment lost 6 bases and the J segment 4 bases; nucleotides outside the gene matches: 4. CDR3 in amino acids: CAISGQGTYGYTF. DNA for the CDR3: TGTGCCATCAGCGGACAGGGAACCTATGGCTACACCTTC.

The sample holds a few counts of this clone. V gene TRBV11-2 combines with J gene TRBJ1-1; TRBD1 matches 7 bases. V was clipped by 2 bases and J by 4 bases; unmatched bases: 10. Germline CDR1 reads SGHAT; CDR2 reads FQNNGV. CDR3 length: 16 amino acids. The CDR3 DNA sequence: TGTGCCAGCAGCTTAAGAGGTGGACAGGCAGGCACTGAAGCTTTCTTT. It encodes CASSLRGGQAGTEAFF. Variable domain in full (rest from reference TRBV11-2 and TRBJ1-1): EAGVAQSPRYKIIEKRQSVAFWCNPISGHATLYWYQQILGQGPKLLIQFQNNGVVDDSQLPKDRFSAERLKGVDSTLKIQPAKLEDSAVYLCASSLRGGQAGTEAFFGQGTRLTVV.

The CDR3 is CACYLDRGFWETQYF. The DNA of the CDR3 is TGTGCCTGCTACTTGGACAGGGGGTTTTGGGAGACCCAGTACTTC. The chain combines TRBV30 with TRBJ2-5, with TRBD1 matching 10 bases. CDR1 is GTSNPN and CDR2 is SVGIG in the germline V gene (reference sequence). With V trimmed by 6 bases and J by 5 bases, 12 bases remained unmatched. The CDR3 consists of 15 residues. Full variable domain (rest looked up from reference TRBV30 and TRBJ2-5): SQTIHQWPATLVQPVGSPLSLECTVEGTSNPNLYWYRQAAGRGLQLLFYSVGIGQISSEVPQNLSASRPQDRQFILSSKKLLLSDSGFYLCACYLDRGFWETQYFGPGTRLLVL.

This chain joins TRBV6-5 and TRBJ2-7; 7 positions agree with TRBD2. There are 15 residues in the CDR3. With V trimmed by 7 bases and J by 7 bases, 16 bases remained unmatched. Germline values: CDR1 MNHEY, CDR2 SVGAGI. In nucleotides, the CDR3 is TGTGCCAGCAATCGAGAAGGAGCCGGGGAGGGTGAGCAGTACTTC. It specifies CASNREGAGEGEQYF.

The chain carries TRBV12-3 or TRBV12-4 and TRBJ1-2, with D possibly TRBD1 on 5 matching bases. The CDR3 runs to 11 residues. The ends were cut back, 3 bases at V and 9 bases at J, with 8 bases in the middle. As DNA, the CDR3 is TGTGCCAGCAGTTTGGCAGGGAGCTACACCTTC. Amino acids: CASSLAGSYTF.

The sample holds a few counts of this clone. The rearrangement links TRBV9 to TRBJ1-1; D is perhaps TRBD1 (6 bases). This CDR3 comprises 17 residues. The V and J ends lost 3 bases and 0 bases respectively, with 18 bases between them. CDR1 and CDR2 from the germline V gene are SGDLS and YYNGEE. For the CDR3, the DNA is TGTGCCAGCAGCGCAGGGTTCAGACAGGAACTGAACACTGAAGCTTTCTTT. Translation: CASSAGFRQELNTEAFF.

CDR3 protein: CASSPNADTQYF. The CDR3 region has the DNA TGTGCCAGCTCACCAAATGCGGATACGCAGTATTTT. The chain links TRBV18 to TRBJ2-3; no clear D. Trimming pared 2 bases from V and 6 bases from J, leaving 6 bases between. This CDR3 has 12 residues. Per the germline V gene, CDR1 is KGHSH and CDR2 is LQKENI.

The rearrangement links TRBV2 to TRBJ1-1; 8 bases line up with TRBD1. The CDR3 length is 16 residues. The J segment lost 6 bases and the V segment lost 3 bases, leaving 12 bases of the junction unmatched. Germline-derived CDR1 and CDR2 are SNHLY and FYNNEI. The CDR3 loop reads CASSDREFSGGPEAFF. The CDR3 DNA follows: TGTGCCAGCAGTGATAGAGAATTTTCAGGGGGCCCTGAAGCTTTCTTT.

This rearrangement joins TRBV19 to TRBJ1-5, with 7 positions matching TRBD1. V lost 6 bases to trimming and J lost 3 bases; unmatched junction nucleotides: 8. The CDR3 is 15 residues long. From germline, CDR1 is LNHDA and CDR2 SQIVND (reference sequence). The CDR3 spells CASRRDRFNNQPQHF. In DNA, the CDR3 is TGTGCCAGTAGACGGGACAGATTCAACAATCAGCCCCAGCATTTT. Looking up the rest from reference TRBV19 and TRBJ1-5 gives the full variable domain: DGGITQSPKYLFRKEGQNVTLSCEQNLNHDAMYWYRQDPGQGLRLIYYSQIVNDFQKGDIAEGYSVSREKKESFPLTVTSAQKNPTAFYLCASRRDRFNNQPQHFGDGTRLSIL.

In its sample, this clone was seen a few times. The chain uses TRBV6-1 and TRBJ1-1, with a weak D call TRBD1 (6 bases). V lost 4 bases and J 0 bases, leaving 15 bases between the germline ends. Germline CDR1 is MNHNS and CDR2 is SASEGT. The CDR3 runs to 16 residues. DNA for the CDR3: TGTGCCAGCAGTGGGTGGAACAGGGATATGAACACTGAAGCTTTCTTT. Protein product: CASSGWNRDMNTEAFF.

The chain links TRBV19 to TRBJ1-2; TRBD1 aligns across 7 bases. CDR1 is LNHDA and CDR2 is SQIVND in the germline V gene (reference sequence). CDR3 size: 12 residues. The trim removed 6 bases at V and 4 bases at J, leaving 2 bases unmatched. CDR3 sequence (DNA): TGTGCCAGTAGGACAGGGAGCTATGGCTACACCTTC. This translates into CASRTGSYGYTF.

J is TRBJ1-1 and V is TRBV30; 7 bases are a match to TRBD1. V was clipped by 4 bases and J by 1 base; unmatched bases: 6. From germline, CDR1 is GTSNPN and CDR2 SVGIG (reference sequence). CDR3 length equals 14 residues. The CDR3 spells CAWTRGFRNTEAFF. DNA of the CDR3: TGTGCCTGGACCAGGGGGTTTAGGAACACTGAAGCTTTCTTT.

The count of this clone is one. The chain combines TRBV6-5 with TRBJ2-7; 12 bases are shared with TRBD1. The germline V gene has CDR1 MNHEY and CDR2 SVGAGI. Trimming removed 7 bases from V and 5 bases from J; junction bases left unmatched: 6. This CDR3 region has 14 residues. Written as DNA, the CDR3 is TGTGCCAGCACTACGGGACAGGGGGCTCACGAGCAGTACTTC. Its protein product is CASTTGQGAHEQYF.